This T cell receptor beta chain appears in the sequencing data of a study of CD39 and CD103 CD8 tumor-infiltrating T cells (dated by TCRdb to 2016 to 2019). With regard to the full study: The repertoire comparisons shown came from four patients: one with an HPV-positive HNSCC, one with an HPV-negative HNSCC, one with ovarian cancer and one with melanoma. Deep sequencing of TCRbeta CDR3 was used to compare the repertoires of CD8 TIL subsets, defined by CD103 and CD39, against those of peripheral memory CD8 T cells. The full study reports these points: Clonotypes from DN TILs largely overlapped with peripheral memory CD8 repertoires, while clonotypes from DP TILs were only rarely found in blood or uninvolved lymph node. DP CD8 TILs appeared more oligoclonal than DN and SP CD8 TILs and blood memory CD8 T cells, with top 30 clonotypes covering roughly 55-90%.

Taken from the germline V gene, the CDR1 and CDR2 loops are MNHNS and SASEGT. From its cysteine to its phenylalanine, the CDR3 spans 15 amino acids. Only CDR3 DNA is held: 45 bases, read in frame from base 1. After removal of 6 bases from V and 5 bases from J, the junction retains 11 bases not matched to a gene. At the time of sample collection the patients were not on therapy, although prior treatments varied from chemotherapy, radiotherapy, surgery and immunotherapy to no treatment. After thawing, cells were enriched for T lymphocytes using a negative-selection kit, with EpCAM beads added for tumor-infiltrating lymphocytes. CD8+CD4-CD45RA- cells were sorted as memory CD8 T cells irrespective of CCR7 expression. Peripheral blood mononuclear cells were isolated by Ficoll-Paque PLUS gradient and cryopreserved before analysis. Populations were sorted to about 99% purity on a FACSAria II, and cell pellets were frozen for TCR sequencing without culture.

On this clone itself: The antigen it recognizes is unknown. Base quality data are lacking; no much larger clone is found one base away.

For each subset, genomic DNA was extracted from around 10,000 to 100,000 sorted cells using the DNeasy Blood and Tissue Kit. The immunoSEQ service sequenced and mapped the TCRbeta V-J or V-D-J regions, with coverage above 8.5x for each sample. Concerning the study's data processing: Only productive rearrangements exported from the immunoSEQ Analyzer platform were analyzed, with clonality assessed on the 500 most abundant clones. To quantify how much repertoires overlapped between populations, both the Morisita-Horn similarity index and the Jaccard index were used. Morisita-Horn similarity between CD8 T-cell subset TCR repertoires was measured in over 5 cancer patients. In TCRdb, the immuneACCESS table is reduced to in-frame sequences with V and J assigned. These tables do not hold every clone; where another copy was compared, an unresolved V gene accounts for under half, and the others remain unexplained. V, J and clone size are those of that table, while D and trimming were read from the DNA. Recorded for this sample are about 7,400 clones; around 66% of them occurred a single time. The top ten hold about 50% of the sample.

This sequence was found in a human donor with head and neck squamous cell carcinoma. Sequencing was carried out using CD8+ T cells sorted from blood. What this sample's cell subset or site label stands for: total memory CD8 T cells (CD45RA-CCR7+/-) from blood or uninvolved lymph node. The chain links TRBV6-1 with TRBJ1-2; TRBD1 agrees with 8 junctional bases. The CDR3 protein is CASSPDRGLEYGYTF. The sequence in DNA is TGTGCCAGCAGCCCAGACAGGGGACTTGAGTATGGCTACACCTTC.